A selection of T cell receptor beta chains follows, all from one sample in a study of CD8+ T cells in alopecia areata. Sequencing used immunoSEQ multiplex PCR; TCRdb keeps in-frame clones, though not all of them. This sample has roughly 110,000 clones; roughly three fifths occur once, and the top ten carry less than 15%. The source material was CD8+ T cells sorted from blood, sampled at week 24, from a patient treated with tofacitinib. The receptors originated from a human donor with alopecia areata. CDR3s include the opening cysteine and the closing phenylalanine or tryptophan. A D gene is named only where the DNA matches it firmly. The size entry is marked missing in some rows and otherwise reads once, few, many or a size class.

CAWSVAAEAFF,TGTGCCTGGAGTGTAGCGGCTGAAGCTTTCTTT,TRBV30,TRBJ1-1,NA,NA
CSVESPLGDSSLGTQYF,TGCAGCGTTGAATCCCCATTGGGGGACAGCTCGCTCGGGACCCAGTACTTC,TRBV29-1,TRBJ2-5,TRBD1,NA
CASSYSEGGTEAFF,TGTGCCAGCAGTTACTCGGAGGGCGGCACTGAAGCTTTCTTT,TRBV6-5,TRBJ1-1,NA,NA
CASSLVAAGSNQPQHF,TGTGCCAGCAGCTTGGTGGCAGCCGGTAGCAATCAGCCCCAGCATTTT,TRBV5-5,TRBJ1-5,NA,NA
CASSITPGGSPLHF,TGTGCCAGCAGTATTACACCGGGGGGCTCACCCCTCCACTTT,TRBV27,TRBJ1-6,NA,NA
CASSLAGLALTGELFF,TGTGCCAGCAGCTTAGCGGGACTAGCTCTCACCGGGGAGCTGTTTTTT,TRBV13,TRBJ2-2,TRBD2,NA
CASSVQGFGELFF,TGTGCCAGCAGTGTGCAGGGATTCGGGGAGCTGTTTTTT,TRBV25-1,TRBJ2-2,NA,NA
CASSLSDSYEQYF,TGTGCCAGCAGCTTAAGTGACAGCTACGAGCAGTACTTC,TRBV13,TRBJ2-7,NA,NA
CASSPNLDRDYGYTF,TGCGCCAGCAGCCCGAACCTCGACAGGGACTATGGCTACACCTTC,TRBV4-1,TRBJ1-2,TRBD1,few
CASRLGTGALYEQYF,TGTGCCAGCAGACTCGGGACAGGGGCATTATACGAGCAGTACTTC,TRBV13,TRBJ2-7,TRBD1,few
CSVAVNTEAFF,TGCAGCGTTGCAGTGAACACTGAAGCTTTCTTT,TRBV29-1,TRBJ1-1,NA,NA
CASSPPETGNTEAFF,TGCGCCAGCAGTCCGCCTGAAACAGGGAACACTGAAGCTTTCTTT,TRBV4-1,TRBJ1-1,NA,few
CATKGRGEKLFF,TGTGCCACCAAGGGGAGGGGTGAAAAACTGTTTTTT,TRBV2,TRBJ1-4,NA,NA
CASSLEVTEAFF,TGTGCCAGCAGCTTAGAGGTGACTGAAGCTTTCTTT,TRBV13,TRBJ1-1,NA,NA
CASSGNDRIYGYTF,TGCGCCAGCAGCGGAAACGACCGAATCTATGGCTACACCTTC,TRBV5-1,TRBJ1-2,NA,few
CASSPGNQPQHF,TGTGCCAGCAGTCCCGGGAATCAGCCCCAGCATTTT,TRBV6-6,TRBJ1-5,NA,NA
CASSFTDGGANSDTQYF,TGTGCCAGCAGTTTTACCGACGGGGGGGCCAATTCAGATACGCAGTATTTT,TRBV13,TRBJ2-3,TRBD2,NA
CASSDPGLASDTQYF,TGTGCCAGCAGCGACCCGGGACTAGCATCAGATACGCAGTATTTT,TRBV9,TRBJ2-3,TRBD2,NA
CAISSPRERNSPLHF,TGTGCCATCAGTTCCCCGAGGGAGAGGAATTCACCCCTCCACTTT,TRBV6-1,TRBJ1-6,NA,NA
CASRLGQGFYNEQFF,TGTGCCAGCAGACTGGGACAGGGGTTTTACAATGAGCAGTTCTTC,TRBV5-6,TRBJ2-1,TRBD1,NA
CASSHLLPTGHLVNTEAFF,TGCGCCAGCAGTCACCTTCTTCCGACGGGACACCTTGTGAACACTGAAGCTTTCTTT,TRBV4-3,TRBJ1-1,NA,NA
CASSLSGGYNEQFF,TGCGCCAGCAGCCTCAGCGGGGGGTACAATGAGCAGTTCTTC,TRBV4-1,TRBJ2-1,TRBD2,NA